The rows below give T cell receptor beta chains drawn from one sample of a study of OX40 agonist ivuxolimab in advanced cancers. Generated by immunoSEQ multiplex PCR, the TCRdb table keeps only in-frame clones and is missing some. The table includes more than 50,000 clones, roughly 85% detected once. The source was CD4+ or CD8+ T cells sorted from blood, collected in a trial of the OX40 agonist ivuxolimab. The source is an adult with an advanced solid tumor such as melanoma, head and neck, liver or kidney cancer. Both conserved end residues are part of each CDR3. Fields, in order: CDR3 DNA, CDR3 protein, V gene, J gene, clone size, D gene. The D gene is left open where the match is weak. Size tells how often a clone was seen (once, few, many) or the class of an expanded clone, and some rows leave it out.

DNA: TGTGCCAGCAACCTAGGGGTTAGCGTGAATGAGCAGTTCTTC
CDR3: CASNLGVSVNEQFF
V: TRBV6-1
J: TRBJ2-1
size: .
D: .

DNA: TGTGCCAGCAGCTTAACCGACGGGGGACGGCCGAAAACCTACGAGCAGTACTTC
CDR3: CASSLTDGGRPKTYEQYF
V: TRBV7-8
J: TRBJ2-7
size: .
D: .

DNA: TGTGCCAGCAGCCCGTGGGTAATAGACACTGAAGCTTTCTTT
CDR3: CASSPWVIDTEAFF
V: TRBV5-5
J: TRBJ1-1
size: .
D: .

DNA: TGTGCCAGTAAGACAGGACACTATGGCTACACCTTC
CDR3: CASKTGHYGYTF
V: TRBV6-5
J: TRBJ1-2
size: .
D: .

DNA: TGTGCCAGCAGTGGGACAGGGAGGAACTATGGCTACACCTTC
CDR3: CASSGTGRNYGYTF
V: TRBV25-1
J: TRBJ1-2
size: .
D: TRBD1

DNA: TGCGCCAGCAGCTTGGCCGCCAGGAGCGGGGGGGCGGATACGCAGTATTTT
CDR3: CASSLAARSGGADTQYF
V: TRBV5-1
J: TRBJ2-3
size: .
D: TRBD2

DNA: TGTGCCAGCAGCCAGGACAGATCTAATTCACCCCTCCACTTT
CDR3: CASSQDRSNSPLHF
V: TRBV5-5
J: TRBJ1-6
size: .
D: .

DNA: TGTGCCAGCAGCTTAAGTGGCTCGGCTAGCGGTCTCAACGAGCAGTACTTC
CDR3: CASSLSGSASGLNEQYF
V: TRBV13
J: TRBJ2-7
size: .
D: TRBD2

DNA: TGCAGCGCAACTTCTGAGGGAGTCAGGGGGGTCAGCGGGGAGCTGTTTTTT
CDR3: CSATSEGVRGVSGELFF
V: TRBV29-1
J: TRBJ2-2
size: .
D: .

DNA: TGTGCCGGGGGGTCCCGACTAGCGGGTTGTCAAGAGACCCAGTACTTC
CDR3: CAGGSRLAGCQETQYF
V: TRBV21-1
J: TRBJ2-5
size: .
D: .

DNA: TGTGCCAGCAGTTTATACGGGTACTCTGGAAACACCATATATTTT
CDR3: CASSLYGYSGNTIYF
V: TRBV28
J: TRBJ1-3
size: .
D: .

DNA: TGTGCCAGCTCACCACCTGCCGGGGGAGGGGATGAGCAGTTCTTC
CDR3: CASSPPAGGGDEQFF
V: TRBV18
J: TRBJ2-1
size: .
D: TRBD2

DNA: TGTGCCAGCAGCTTGAGGGACAGCTCCTCGTTCGCCTATGGCTACACCTTC
CDR3: CASSLRDSSSFAYGYTF
V: TRBV7-9
J: TRBJ1-2
size: .
D: TRBD1

DNA: TGCGCCAGCAGGGGACAGGGGGAATACGAGCAGTACTTC
CDR3: CASRGQGEYEQYF
V: TRBV5-1
J: TRBJ2-7
size: .
D: TRBD1

DNA: TGTGCCAGCAGCCAAGATACAGGCCCCTACGAGCAGTACTTC
CDR3: CASSQDTGPYEQYF
V: TRBV6-5
J: TRBJ2-7
size: .
D: .

DNA: TGTGCCAGCAGCCCCGGAGGGAACTCCTACGAGCAGTACTTC
CDR3: CASSPGGNSYEQYF
V: TRBV7-2
J: TRBJ2-7
size: .
D: .

DNA: TGTGCCTGGAGTGTACAGAAGACAAGCCGCACAGATACGCAGTATTTT
CDR3: CAWSVQKTSRTDTQYF
V: TRBV30
J: TRBJ2-3
size: .
D: .

DNA: TGCGCCAGCAGCCAGGGGGCGCCGAGATTTAACACTGAAGCTTTCTTT
CDR3: CASSQGAPRFNTEAFF
V: TRBV4-1
J: TRBJ1-1
size: .
D: .

DNA: TGTGCCAGCAGCTTGGATAGCAATCAGCCCCAGCATTTT
CDR3: CASSLDSNQPQHF
V: TRBV7-9
J: TRBJ1-5
size: .
D: .

DNA: TGTGCCAGTAGTATCGCCGGGACAGTAAACTATGGCTACACCTTC
CDR3: CASSIAGTVNYGYTF
V: TRBV19
J: TRBJ1-2
size: .
D: TRBD1

DNA: TGTGCCAGCAATAGCGGTGGTTGGAGCACCGGGGAGCTGTTTTTT
CDR3: CASNSGGWSTGELFF
V: TRBV2
J: TRBJ2-2
size: .
D: .

DNA: TGTGCCTCAAGCAGGGGGCGCGGGGGGACCCAGTACTTC
CDR3: CASSRGRGGTQYF
V: TRBV6-5
J: TRBJ2-5
size: .
D: .

DNA: TGTGCCAGCAGGTTTCGAATCCAAGAGACCCAGTACTTC
CDR3: CASRFRIQETQYF
V: TRBV27
J: TRBJ2-5
size: .
D: .

DNA: TGCGCCAGCAGCTTTGGGCGGGGATGGACTGAAGCTTTCTTT
CDR3: CASSFGRGWTEAFF
V: TRBV5-1
J: TRBJ1-1
size: .
D: .

DNA: TGTGCCAGCACTAGCACCCTTAGCGGGAGTTCGCAGACCCAGTACTTC
CDR3: CASTSTLSGSSQTQYF
V: TRBV28
J: TRBJ2-5
size: .
D: TRBD2

DNA: TGTGCCAGCAGCTTTGACGGGAGGGCATGGGAGACCCAGTACTTC
CDR3: CASSFDGRAWETQYF
V: TRBV7-2
J: TRBJ2-5
size: once
D: TRBD2

DNA: TGTGCCAGCAGCTTAACCGGGACAGGAGCTAATGAGCAGTTCTTC
CDR3: CASSLTGTGANEQFF
V: TRBV7-6
J: TRBJ2-1
size: .
D: TRBD1

DNA: TGTGCCAGCAGCTTAACGGCAGGCTCTGGAAACACCATATATTTT
CDR3: CASSLTAGSGNTIYF
V: TRBV7-3
J: TRBJ1-3
size: .
D: .

DNA: TGCGCCAGCAGCTTGCAGGGAATCGGGGTCCCAGATACGCAGTATTTT
CDR3: CASSLQGIGVPDTQYF
V: TRBV5-1
J: TRBJ2-3
size: once
D: .

DNA: TGTGCCAGCAGCCTGACGGGACAGGCTCCCTACGAGCAGTACTTC
CDR3: CASSLTGQAPYEQYF
V: TRBV7-2
J: TRBJ2-7
size: .
D: TRBD1

DNA: TGTGCCAGAAGCTCCCAGGGTGAGCGCAGCACAGATACGCAGTATTTT
CDR3: CARSSQGERSTDTQYF
V: TRBV5-3
J: TRBJ2-3
size: .
D: .

DNA: TGTGCCAGCAGTGTTTTGTCAGGAGAGCAGTACTTC
CDR3: CASSVLSGEQYF
V: TRBV2
J: TRBJ2-7
size: .
D: .

DNA: TGTGCCAGCAGTTTATTCAGCGGGGGACACAATGAGCAGTTCTTC
CDR3: CASSLFSGGHNEQFF
V: TRBV6-6
J: TRBJ2-1
size: .
D: TRBD2

DNA: TGTGCCAGCAGCCCGCGGGGGACGAACACCGGGGAGCTGTTTTTT
CDR3: CASSPRGTNTGELFF
V: TRBV9
J: TRBJ2-2
size: .
D: TRBD2

DNA: TGCGCCAGCAGCCCACTAGCAGGGAATTCCTACGAGCAGTACTTC
CDR3: CASSPLAGNSYEQYF
V: TRBV5-1
J: TRBJ2-7
size: .
D: .

DNA: TGTGCCAGCAGTGAACTAGCGGGAGATACGCAGTATTTT
CDR3: CASSELAGDTQYF
V: TRBV2
J: TRBJ2-3
size: .
D: TRBD2

DNA: TGTGCCACCAGCAGACGTGGACAGGGGGCTGAGAGGAACACTGAAGCTTTCTTT
CDR3: CATSRRGQGAERNTEAFF
V: TRBV15
J: TRBJ1-1
size: .
D: TRBD1

DNA: TGTGCCAGCAGCCCGGGTCCTCAATCCTACGAGCAGTACTTC
CDR3: CASSPGPQSYEQYF
V: TRBV7-3
J: TRBJ2-7
size: .
D: .

DNA: TGCAGTGCCCGGGACCTCTACGAGCAGTACTTC
CDR3: CSARDLYEQYF
V: TRBV29-1
J: TRBJ2-7
size: .
D: .

DNA: TGTGCCAGCAGCGTCTCCACTAGCGGCCAAGAGACCCAGTACTTC
CDR3: CASSVSTSGQETQYF
V: TRBV9
J: TRBJ2-5
size: once
D: TRBD2

DNA: TGTGCCAGCAGCCTCCCGGGACGCTCTGGGGCCAACGTCCTGACTTTC
CDR3: CASSLPGRSGANVLTF
V: TRBV11-2
J: TRBJ2-6
size: .
D: .

DNA: TGCAGCGTTGGAGGGGTTATGTATGGCTACACCTTC
CDR3: CSVGGVMYGYTF
V: TRBV29-1
J: TRBJ1-2
size: few
D: .

DNA: TGTGCCAGCAGGGAGTCGGGGGGTGCCTACGAGCAGTACTTC
CDR3: CASRESGGAYEQYF
V: TRBV7-9
J: TRBJ2-7
size: .
D: TRBD2

DNA: TGTGCCAGCAGCTTTTTCGGGGGACAGGCCTTGTTTTACGAGCAGTACTTC
CDR3: CASSFFGGQALFYEQYF
V: TRBV5-6
J: TRBJ2-7
size: .
D: TRBD1

DNA: TGCAGCGTTGAATCCCCCGGGCGGGGGAAGACCTACGAGCAGTACTTC
CDR3: CSVESPGRGKTYEQYF
V: TRBV29-1
J: TRBJ2-7
size: .
D: TRBD2

DNA: TGTGCCAGCATTCAGGAACCCTACGAGCAGTACTTC
CDR3: CASIQEPYEQYF
V: TRBV2
J: TRBJ2-7
size: .
D: .

DNA: TGTGCCTGGAGCGGGACGGCGGGTGAGCAGTTCTTC
CDR3: CAWSGTAGEQFF
V: TRBV30
J: TRBJ2-1
size: .
D: .

DNA: TGTGCCAGCAGTGGCGGTTACGAGCAGTACTTC
CDR3: CASSGGYEQYF
V: TRBV2
J: TRBJ2-7
size: .
D: .

DNA: TGTGCCAGCAGGGGCCCGACAGGGAACACCGGGGAGCTGTTTTTT
CDR3: CASRGPTGNTGELFF
V: TRBV5-4
J: TRBJ2-2
size: .
D: .

DNA: TGTGCCAGCAGCTCGACAGGGGTCGGTGAAAAACTGTTTTTT
CDR3: CASSSTGVGEKLFF
V: TRBV7-9
J: TRBJ1-4
size: .
D: TRBD1

DNA: TGTGCCATCAGCGCGGGACAGGAAACTGGCTACACCTTC
CDR3: CAISAGQETGYTF
V: TRBV10-3
J: TRBJ1-2
size: .
D: TRBD1

DNA: TGCGCCAGCAGTACGTGTGGGAGTGAGCAGTTCTTC
CDR3: CASSTCGSEQFF
V: TRBV23-1
J: TRBJ2-1
size: once
D: .

DNA: TGTGCCATTCAAAGGTTGAGTGGAGCAGATACGCAGTATTTT
CDR3: CAIQRLSGADTQYF
V: TRBV7-9
J: TRBJ2-3
size: .
D: .

DNA: TGTGCCAGCAGCCAAATTGGGGGCTCCCCCGCTGGGGCCAACGTCCTGACTTTC
CDR3: CASSQIGGSPAGANVLTF
V: TRBV7-9
J: TRBJ2-6
size: .
D: .